This T cell receptor beta chain derives from a study of CD8+CD57+ T cells in acquired aplastic anemia. Overall study context: Mean yield of DNA from sorted CD4+ and CD8+ cells was approximately 3 ug.

Genomic DNA constituted the template upon which TCR beta VDJ and CDR3 profiling was performed. TCRdb called the reads again in MiXCR, with one record for every CDR3 protein. The data show about 150,000 distinct CDR3 sequences, less than 50% seen once. CDR1 and CDR2 (germline): MNHNS, SASEGT. With V trimmed by 4 bases and J by 6 bases, 6 bases remained unmatched. CDR3 length equals 15 residues. The study's findings and limits: The same twenty-nine CD8+ CDR3 sequences occurred in patients and in controls.

Patients picked for sequencing had shown CD8+CD57+ cell expansion detected by flow cytometry. Every patient was diagnosed with severe acquired aplastic anemia. This clonotype has more than one count but fewer than ten. What it binds is unknown. The V and J genes are TRBV6-1 and TRBJ2-1; 10 bases are shared with TRBD2. The material sequenced was sorted CD4+, CD8+, or CD8+CD57+ T cells (not recorded which) from PBMCs. The receptor was derived from a human donor with aplastic anemia. The CDR3 loop is CASSVQRGGRNEQFF. The CDR3 DNA reads as TGTGCCAGCAGTGTACAGCGGGGGGGCCGCAATGAGCAGTTCTTC.